Following are 13 T cell receptor beta chains from one sample sequenced in a study of T cell responses to AZD1222 COVID-19 vaccine (dated by TCRdb to the early 2020s). Receptor libraries were prepared by the immunoSEQ multiplex PCR assay. Drawn from immuneACCESS, this table holds only the in-frame rearrangements with V and J called that TCRdb kept. Clones are partly lost; checked studies trace under half to an unresolved V gene and leave the rest unexplained. The sample data list 110,000 to 150,000 clones, and about 90% of these were observed just once. The ten largest clonotypes hold approximately 2% of the sample. Read against the paper, the sample's time point label means: baseline before first vaccination. Source: peripheral blood, taken on day 0 of AZD1222 vaccination. The receptors shown here come from an adult in good health.

The chain employs TRBV7-9 and TRBJ2-5; TRBD1 is a possible D gene (6 bases). V lost 5 bases to trimming and J lost 7 bases, with 17 bases between them. The V gene's germline CDR1 is SEHNR and CDR2 FQNEAQ (reference sequence). This CDR3 is built from 14 residues. The CDR3 nucleotides read TGTGCCAGCAGCGCGACAGGACCGATGACGACCCAGTACTTC. Translation gives CASSATGPMTTQYF.

V and J are TRBV18 and TRBJ1-1; D is undetermined. Germline V lookup: CDR1 KGHSH, CDR2 LQKENI. The V and J ends lost 0 bases and 4 bases respectively, with 9 bases between them. The CDR3 covers 14 residues. The CDR3 region has the DNA TGTGCCAGCTCACCACCTGGGGTCCCCACTGAAGCTTTCTTT. It yields the protein CASSPPGVPTEAFF.

The chain carries TRBV18 and TRBJ2-3; D not certain. V was clipped by 0 bases and J by 4 bases, with 8 bases between them. The CDR3 spans 14 residues. Looked up from germline, CDR1 is KGHSH and CDR2 is LQKENI. The chain's CDR3 is CASSPPTTPDTQYF. The CDR3, as DNA: TGTGCCAGCTCACCACCGACGACCCCAGATACGCAGTATTTT.

The rearrangement links TRBV27 to TRBJ2-1; D possibly corresponds to TRBD1 (6 bases). The germline gives CDR1 MNHEY, CDR2 SMNVEV (reference sequence). V gave up 8 bases and J gave up 4 bases, with 18 bases separating them. CDR3 length: 15 residues. This CDR3 is CASWPRDTIYNEQFF. The CDR3 nucleotides read TGTGCCAGCTGGCCCCGGGACACTATATACAATGAGCAGTTCTTC.

The gene calls are TRBV19 and TRBJ1-2, with TRBD1 as a possible D gene (6 bases). V was pared by 8 bases and J by 2 bases, with 9 bases between. CDR3 size: 12 residues. In germline, CDR1 is LNHDA, CDR2 SQIVND (reference sequence). CDR3 region: CASADRNYGYTF. DNA of the CDR3: TGTGCCAGTGCTGACAGGAACTATGGCTACACCTTC.

Comments on this clone: Other DNA sequences in the sample encode the same CDR3. V and J are TRBV7-2 and TRBJ1-2, with unresolved D. Per germline, CDR1 SGHTA and CDR2 FQGNSA. The V end lost 1 base, the J end lost 0 bases, and 9 bases lay between the germline ends. This CDR3 is built from 15 residues. For the CDR3, the DNA is TGTGCCAGCAGCTTAGGACGGGGAGCTAACTATGGCTACACCTTC. Translated: CASSLGRGANYGYTF.

This clone came up once. The rearrangement links TRBV10-3 to TRBJ2-5; a possible D gene is TRBD2 (6 bases). Trimming left V 6 bases short and J 4 bases short, with 9 bases between. Germline assignment: CDR1 ENHRY and CDR2 SYGVKD. The CDR3 is 12 residues long. The CDR3 here is CAIRQGGETQYF. The CDR3 DNA reads TGTGCCATCAGGCAGGGAGGAGAGACCCAGTACTTC.

The chain joins TRBV6-2 or TRBV6-3 to TRBJ2-3; tentative D call: TRBD1 (7 bases). Trimming took 1 base from V and 6 from J, leaving 14 bases between them. Germline CDR1 is MNHEY and CDR2 is SVGEGT. The CDR3 is 15 residues long. The CDR3 nucleotides read TGTGCCAGCAGTTACTTCGGACAGGCGGGGGATACGCAGTATTTT. Its protein is CASSYFGQAGDTQYF.

The V call is TRBV19, the J call TRBJ2-5, with D perhaps being TRBD1 or TRBD2 (6 bases each). The V gene lost 10 bases and the J gene lost 4 bases, with 16 bases spanning the gap. Germline values: CDR1 LNHDA, CDR2 SQIVND (reference sequence). The CDR3 contains 13 residues. The CDR3 sequence: CATSGATRETQYF. The CDR3 nucleotides are TGTGCCACTTCGGGGGCCACAAGAGAGACCCAGTACTTC.

CDR3 nucleotides: TGCGCCAGCAGCCCCCGGGACAGGGAGGCCCCAGCCTATAATTCACCCCTCCACTTT. Its protein is CASSPRDREAPAYNSPLHF. The chain carries TRBV10-1 and TRBJ1-6; 9 bases are a match to TRBD1. Germline CDR1 and CDR2: WNHNN and SYGVQD (reference sequence). The junction had 14 bases not matched to a gene; V was cut back by 6 bases and J by 2 bases. CDR3 size: 19 residues.

This clone has more than one count but fewer than ten. The CDR3 nucleotides are TGTGCCAGTAGTATCCTAACCCCGACAGGGAACACTGAAGCTTTCTTT. Amino acid sequence: CASSILTPTGNTEAFF. V gene TRBV19 combines with J gene TRBJ1-1; a weak D match, TRBD1 (6 bases). The ends were cut back, 3 bases at V and 1 base at J, with 15 bases in the middle. The CDR3 runs 16 residues. Germline CDR1 is LNHDA and CDR2 is SQIVND (reference sequence). The whole variable domain, remainder taken from reference TRBV19 and TRBJ1-1, is DGGITQSPKYLFRKEGQNVTLSCEQNLNHDAMYWYRQDPGQGLRLIYYSQIVNDFQKGDIAEGYSVSREKKESFPLTVTSAQKNPTAFYLCASSILTPTGNTEAFFGQGTRLTVV.

The chain employs TRBV12-3 or TRBV12-4 and TRBJ2-7; no clear D gene. V was clipped by 1 base and J by 2 bases, with 3 bases between them. This CDR3 is 12 amino acids long. CDR3 sequence: CASSLGTYEQYF. In DNA, the CDR3 is TGTGCCAGCAGTTTAGGTACCTACGAGCAGTACTTC.

The V gene is TRBV10-3, the J gene TRBJ2-2, with a tentative D call TRBD1 (5 bases). CDR3 length equals 16 residues. Germline CDR1 is ENHRY and CDR2 is SYGVKD. Trimming took 0 bases from V and 6 from J, leaving 14 bases between them. DNA of the CDR3: TGTGCCATCAGTGAGTCAGGAGCAGGGTTACCCGGGGAGCTGTTTTTT. Encoded protein: CAISESGAGLPGELFF.